This entry lists 9 T cell receptor beta chains sequenced from one sample in a study of follicular helper T cells after annual influenza vaccination. Time point specified: 2014-2015 season, pre-vaccination. Some clones are missing from TCRdb's copy, which holds only in-frame ones; the method was immunoSEQ multiplex PCR. The sample has about 27,000 clones, roughly 80% seen once. This sample comprised CXCR5+ CD38- circulating T follicular helper cells from blood, obtained on the day of influenza vaccination. Subset specified: circulating Tfh, non-naive CD4+CXCR5+PD-1+ (ICOS+CD38+ or ICOS-CD38-). These receptors were obtained from an adult who received the influenza vaccine.

CDR3: CASSRLAVSPANEQFF. The CDR3 DNA sequence: TGTGCCAGCAGTCGACTAGCGGTATCACCGGCGAATGAGCAGTTCTTC. The genes are TRBV6-4 and TRBJ2-1; 9 nucleotides align to TRBD2. The J segment lost 7 bases and the V segment lost 5 bases, leaving 12 bases of the junction unmatched. CDR3 length: 16 amino acids. From germline, CDR1 is MRHNA and CDR2 SNTAGT.

The CDR3 DNA reads TGTGCCAGCAGCTTGATCCGGAACCCGGGAGGGGAGCTGTTTTTT. This sequence encodes CASSLIRNPGGELFF. V gene TRBV5-5 combines with J gene TRBJ2-2, with D possibly matching TRBD2 (5 bases). The V gene lost 1 base and the J gene lost 8 bases, with 15 bases spanning the gap. Looked up from germline, CDR1 is SGHKS and CDR2 is YYEKEE (reference sequence). CDR3 length equals 15 residues.

The CDR3 DNA is TGTGCCAGCAGCCCAGGGCCGGGACATGCCTCCTACGAGCAGTACTTC. It yields the protein CASSPGPGHASYEQYF. J is TRBJ2-7 and V is TRBV11-3, with D maybe TRBD1 (6 bases). The germline CDR1 and CDR2 sequences are SGHNT and YENEEA. The CDR3 spans 16 residues. V shed 5 bases and J shed 0 bases, with 17 bases lying between them.

This chain uses TRBV19 with TRBJ2-3; a possible D gene is TRBD1 (6 bases). The CDR3 extends over 14 amino acids. Germline V gives CDR1 LNHDA, CDR2 SQIVND (reference sequence). V shed 3 bases and J shed 3 bases, with 10 bases lying between them. For the CDR3, the DNA is TGTGCCAGTAGTATGAGGGGGTCGACAGATACGCAGTATTTT. Its translation: CASSMRGSTDTQYF.

The chain links TRBV6-1 to TRBJ1-5; a weak D match, TRBD1 (6 bases). CDR3 length equals 15 residues. CDR1 and CDR2 (germline): MNHNS, SASEGT. V was clipped by 4 bases and J by 6 bases, with 16 bases between them. Here the CDR3 reads CASSVNGQFPQPQHF. DNA for the CDR3: TGTGCCAGCAGTGTCAATGGACAGTTTCCTCAGCCCCAGCATTTT.

This rearrangement joins TRBV19 to TRBJ2-3, with a possible D match to TRBD2 (6 bases). This CDR3 has 14 amino acids. Germline CDR1 LNHDA, CDR2 SQIVND (reference sequence). V gave up 6 bases and J gave up 5 bases, with 15 bases separating them. As DNA, the CDR3 is TGTGCCAGTAGCCCGGAGGGGCGCAAAGATACGCAGTATTTT. It is translated as CASSPEGRKDTQYF. The full variable domain, its missing parts supplied by reference TRBV19 and TRBJ2-3, is DGGITQSPKYLFRKEGQNVTLSCEQNLNHDAMYWYRQDPGQGLRLIYYSQIVNDFQKGDIAEGYSVSREKKESFPLTVTSAQKNPTAFYLCASSPEGRKDTQYFGPGTRLTVL.

This chain links TRBV29-1 with TRBJ2-1, with TRBD2 matching 10 bases. With 2 bases clipped from V and 0 bases from J, the junction kept 1 base outside the gene matches. CDR1 is SQVTM, CDR2 ANQGSEA, per germline. The length of the CDR3 is 15 residues. The CDR3: CSVERTSGSYNEQFF. The CDR3, as DNA: TGCAGCGTTGAACGGACTAGCGGCTCCTACAATGAGCAGTTCTTC.

The V call is TRBV7-9, the J call TRBJ2-5; D perhaps matches TRBD2 (5 bases). V lost 3 bases and J lost 5, with 13 bases in between. This CDR3 spans 14 amino acids. CDR1 SEHNR and CDR2 FQNEAQ come from the germline V gene (reference sequence). The CDR3 nucleotides read TGTGCCAGCAGCTTGGGGAGAGCGGAGGAGACCCAGTACTTC. Protein sequence: CASSLGRAEETQYF.

The table lists this clone with a few counts. This sample also contains other DNA sequences that code for the same CDR3. The chain recombines TRBV18 with TRBJ1-5, with D unresolved. Per the germline V gene, CDR1 is KGHSH and CDR2 is LQKENI. This CDR3 has 13 amino acids. Trimming removed 6 bases from V and 4 bases from J, with 10 bases in between. CDR3 coding DNA: TGTGCCAGCTCCCCCGCGGAGAATCAGCCCCAGCATTTT. Protein sequence: CASSPAENQPQHF.